The clone carrying this T cell receptor beta chain was counted between two and nine times. No antigen is known for it. Trimming shortened V by 3 bases and J by 4 bases, and 5 bases separated the two germline ends. The germline V gene has CDR1 SGDLS and CDR2 YYNGEE. This CDR3 region has 12 residues. The time point: cycle 4 day 1 (C4D1), after less than 7 weeks of nivolumab. Patients all relapsed after autologous stem cell transplantation, and there was variation in brentuximab vedotin exposure. Best responses included complete response and partial response; otherwise, the best response was progressive disease. The data stem from a study of PD-1 blockade in classical Hodgkin lymphoma. At the level of the study: Nivolumab was given intravenously to patients at 3 mg/kg every 2 weeks.

Profiled with immunoSEQ multiplex PCR; TCRdb holds only in-frame clones, not every one. The data hold roughly 15,000 clones, with roughly 80% observed a single time. General study points: Patients who responded completely had about the same baseline diversity as newly diagnosed patients.

The sequence was obtained from a human donor with classical Hodgkin lymphoma. The specimen comprised peripheral blood mononuclear cells (PBMCs), sampled before the fourth cycle of nivolumab. The chain recombines TRBV9 with TRBJ1-3; no clear D. CDR3 amino acids: CASSEDGNTIYF. The CDR3 nucleotides are TGTGCCAGCAGCGAGGACGGAAACACCATATATTTT.